This T cell receptor (beta chain) is drawn from a study of patients with pleural tuberculosis. V was pared by 2 bases and J by 2 bases, with 10 bases between. Germline lookup yields CDR1 SGDLS and CDR2 YYNGEE. The CDR3 totals 14 residues. This clonotype was detected ten times or more. TCRdb fed the reads into MiXCR, producing one record per CDR3 protein. Counted here are about 50,000 distinct CDR3 sequences, about 7.9% occurring once; the ten biggest clones make up roughly 16%. The receptor was derived from a human donor with pleural tuberculosis. This rearrangement joins TRBV9 to TRBJ1-1, with D uncertain. The CDR3 spells CASSVSLGNTEAFF. The CDR3 nucleotides are TGTGCCAGCAGCGTCTCCCTTGGCAACACTGAAGCTTTCTTT. Using reference TRBV9 and TRBJ1-1 for the parts outside the CDR3, the full variable domain is DSGVTQTPKHLITATGQRVTLRCSPRSGDLSVYWYQQSLDQGLQFLIQYYNGEERAKGNILERFSAQQFPDLHSELNLSSLELGDSALYFCASSVSLGNTEAFFGQGTRLTVV.